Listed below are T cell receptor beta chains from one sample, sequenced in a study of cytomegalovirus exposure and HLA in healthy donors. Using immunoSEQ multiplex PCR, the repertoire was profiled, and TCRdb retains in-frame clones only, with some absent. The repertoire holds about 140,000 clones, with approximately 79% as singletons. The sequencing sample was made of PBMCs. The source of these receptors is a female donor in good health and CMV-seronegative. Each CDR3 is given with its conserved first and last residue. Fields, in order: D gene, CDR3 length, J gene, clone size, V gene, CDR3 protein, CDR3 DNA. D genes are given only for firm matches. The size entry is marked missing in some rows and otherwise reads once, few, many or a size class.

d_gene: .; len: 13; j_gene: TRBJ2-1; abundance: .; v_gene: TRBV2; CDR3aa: CASSENRDNEQFF; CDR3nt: TGTGCCAGCAGTGAAAACAGGGACAATGAGCAGTTCTTC
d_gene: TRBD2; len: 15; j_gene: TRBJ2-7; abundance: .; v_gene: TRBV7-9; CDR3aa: CASSLTGLAGYEQYF; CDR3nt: TGTGCCAGCAGCTTAACGGGACTAGCGGGTTACGAGCAGTACTTC
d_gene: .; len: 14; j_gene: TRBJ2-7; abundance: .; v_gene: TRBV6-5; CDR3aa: CASASGLAAYEQYF; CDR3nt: TGTGCCAGCGCTTCGGGACTCGCCGCCTACGAGCAGTACTTC
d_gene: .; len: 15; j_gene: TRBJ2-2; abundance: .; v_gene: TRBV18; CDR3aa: CASSPPGQYTGELFF; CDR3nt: TGTGCCAGCTCACCACCGGGCCAATACACCGGGGAGCTGTTTTTT
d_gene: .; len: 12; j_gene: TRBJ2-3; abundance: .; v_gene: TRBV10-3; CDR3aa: CAISEGEDTQYF; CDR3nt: TGTGCCATCAGTGAGGGGGAGGATACGCAGTATTTT
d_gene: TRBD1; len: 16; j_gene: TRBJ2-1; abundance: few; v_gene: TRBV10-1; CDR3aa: CASSEFAGGSYNEQFF; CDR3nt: TGCGCCAGCAGTGAGTTCGCAGGGGGCTCCTACAATGAGCAGTTCTTC
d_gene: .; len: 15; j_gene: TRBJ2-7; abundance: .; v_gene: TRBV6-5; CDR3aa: CASSPYPTVSYEQYF; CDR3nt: TGTGCCAGCAGCCCATACCCGACAGTCTCCTACGAGCAGTACTTC
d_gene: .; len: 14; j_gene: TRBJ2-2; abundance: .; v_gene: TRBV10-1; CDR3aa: CASSVNTNTGELFF; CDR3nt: TGCGCCAGCAGTGTAAACACGAACACCGGGGAGCTGTTTTTT
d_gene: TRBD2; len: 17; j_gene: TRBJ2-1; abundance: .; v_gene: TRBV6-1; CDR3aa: CASSGGLAGAPGNEQFF; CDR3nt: TGTGCCAGCAGTGGGGGACTAGCGGGAGCCCCAGGGAATGAGCAGTTCTTC
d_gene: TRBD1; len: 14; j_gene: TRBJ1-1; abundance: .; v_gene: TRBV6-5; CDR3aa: CASSRQGMNTEAFF; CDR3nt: TGTGCCAGCAGTCGACAGGGCATGAACACTGAAGCTTTCTTT
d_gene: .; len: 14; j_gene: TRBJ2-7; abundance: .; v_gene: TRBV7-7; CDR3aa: CASSLARGSDEQYF; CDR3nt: TGTGCTAGCAGCTTAGCCAGGGGATCTGACGAGCAGTACTTC
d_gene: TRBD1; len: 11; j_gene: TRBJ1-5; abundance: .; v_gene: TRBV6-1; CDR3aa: CATGPGQPQHF; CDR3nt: TGTGCGACAGGGCCGGGTCAGCCCCAGCATTTT
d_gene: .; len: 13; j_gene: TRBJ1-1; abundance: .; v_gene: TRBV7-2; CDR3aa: CASSLAGGAEAFF; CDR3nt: TGTGCCAGCAGCTTAGCAGGAGGAGCTGAAGCTTTCTTT